The rows below give T cell receptor beta chains drawn from one sample of a study of blood T cell repertoires in COVID-19. Sequencing used immunoSEQ multiplex PCR; TCRdb keeps in-frame clones, though not all of them. Altogether over 200,000 clones are present, roughly nine tenths being singletons, with the ten largest covering approximately 3.3%. The specimen sequenced was PBMCs or T cells enriched from blood (not recorded which). The receptor source for this set is a woman aged 50 to 60 in a cohort exposed to, infected with or recovered from COVID-19 (not recorded which). Each CDR3 is given with its conserved first and last residue. Clone size is shown for a subset of rows, as once, few, many or a class of expanded clone.

TRBV12-3/TRBV12-4	TRBJ2-1	.	CASSSRDNEQFF
TRBV5-4	TRBJ2-3	.	CASSWGRGGGDTQYF
TRBV6-5	TRBJ1-6	.	CASTRGGLPLHF
TRBV10-3	TRBJ1-2	.	CAIRWTGLGNYGYTF
TRBV7-9	TRBJ1-2	.	CASSSQGAPDYGYTF
TRBV9	TRBJ1-4	.	CASSAGATNEKLFF
TRBV19	TRBJ1-5	once	CASSRGHKRVQPQHF
TRBV29-1	TRBJ2-7	once	CSAIRGGVTYEQYF
TRBV7-6	TRBJ2-7	.	CASSPTPQGPSSYEQYF
TRBV27	TRBJ1-1	.	CASSLSRGTEAFF